The 14 T cell receptor beta chains in this list originate from one sample, sequenced in a study of regulatory T cells in long-lasting Graves disease. The time point denotes: newly diagnosed GD, antithyroid drugs for less than 3 months. PBMC RNA was the source of the TCR library. Building the TCR beta libraries relied on iRepertoire HTBI primers, and CDR3 regions underwent Arm-PCR. TCRdb re-analysed the multiplex PCR reads in MiXCR, keeping a single row per CDR3 protein. The repertoire holds 550,000 or so distinct CDR3 sequences, 12% seen once, with approximately 9.6% in the top ten. This same sample was also taken into another study, of T cells in Graves' hyperthyroidism and ophthalmopathy.

Here the sequenced sample was peripheral blood mononuclear cells (PBMCs), taken at new diagnosis, from a patient treated with antithyroid drugs. The receptors stem from a woman between 25 and 40 years old with Graves disease.

The CDR3 here is CASSSLSLLNEKLFF. CDR3 nucleotide sequence: TGTGCCAGCAGCTCCTTATCCCTACTCAATGAAAAACTGTTTTTT. The chain combines TRBV5-6 with TRBJ1-4; no clear D gene. There are 15 residues in the CDR3. CDR1 and CDR2 from the germline V gene are SGHDT and YYEEEE. V shed 3 bases and J shed 5 bases, with 14 bases lying between them.

This clonotype was observed many times. The chain is built from TRBV12-3 or TRBV12-4 and TRBJ2-7, with D tentatively TRBD1 (6 bases). The CDR3 consists of 14 residues. V dropped 3 bases and J dropped 4 bases, with 13 bases sitting between them. Here the CDR3 DNA reads TGTGCCAGCAGTTTTTGGGGCAGGGGTTACGAGCAGTACTTC. This encodes CASSFWGRGYEQYF.

The J gene is TRBJ1-4, the V gene TRBV9; D not certain. V was cut by 0 bases and J by 4 bases, with 10 bases left in between. The CDR3 is 15 amino acids. Germline-derived CDR1 and CDR2 are SGDLS and YYNGEE. Written as DNA, the CDR3 is TGTGCCAGCAGCGTAGGCTTCCGGATTAATGAAAAACTGTTTTTT. As protein: CASSVGFRINEKLFF. Drawing the rest from reference TRBV9 and TRBJ1-4, the complete variable domain is DSGVTQTPKHLITATGQRVTLRCSPRSGDLSVYWYQQSLDQGLQFLIQYYNGEERAKGNILERFSAQQFPDLHSELNLSSLELGDSALYFCASSVGFRINEKLFFGSGTQLSVL.

This clonotype has more than one count but fewer than ten. The V gene is TRBV20-1, the J gene TRBJ2-2; a possible D gene is TRBD2 (6 bases). The CDR3 has 13 residues. Germline V gene sequence: CDR1 DFQATT, CDR2 SNEGSKA (reference sequence). V dropped 6 bases and J dropped 4 bases, with 12 bases sitting between them. For the CDR3, the DNA is TGCAGTGCGTCGACCGGGGGCACCGGGGAGCTGTTTTTT. Translation gives CSASTGGTGELFF.

This chain joins TRBV14 and TRBJ2-7; 9 bases align to TRBD1. V lost 6 bases, J lost 1 base, and 7 bases stayed unmatched. Germline values: CDR1 SGHDN, CDR2 FVKESK. This CDR3 comprises 15 residues. As DNA, the CDR3 is TGTGCCAGCAGTCCTACAGGGGGCGCGTCCTACGAGCAGTACTTC. This codes for CASSPTGGASYEQYF.

The chain uses TRBV28 and TRBJ2-7, with 11 bases lining up with TRBD2. The J call may be faulty, since TRBJ2-5 better matches the DNA end. Germline-derived CDR1 and CDR2 are MDHEN and SYDVKM. The CDR3 spans 17 residues. CDR3 residues: CASSPRGYSGRVETQYF. The CDR3 nucleotides are TGTGCCAGCAGCCCGAGGGGATATAGCGGGAGGGTCGAGACCCAGTACTTC.

This clonotype was observed a handful of times. V and J are TRBV9 and TRBJ1-3; no clear D. The CDR3 loop spans 15 amino acids. Germline V lookup: CDR1 SGDLS, CDR2 YYNGEE. Trimming left V 0 bases short and J 3 bases short, with 10 bases between. In DNA, the CDR3 is TGTGCCAGCAGCGTAGGCGGTTGGGGTGGAAACACCATATATTTT. Protein: CASSVGGWGGNTIYF.

The chain employs TRBV10-3 and TRBJ2-7; D is perhaps TRBD2 (6 bases). The germline V gene encodes CDR1 ENHRY and CDR2 SYGVKD. V was trimmed by 3 bases and J by 5 bases, leaving 14 bases between them. CDR3 size: 14 residues. CDR3 amino acids: CAISDRGASDEQYV. CDR3 nucleotide sequence: TGTGCCATCAGTGACCGCGGGGCCTCTGACGAGCAGTACGTC.

This clonotype was observed many times. The genes are TRBV20-1 and TRBJ2-1, with TRBD2 matching 15 bases. There are 18 residues in the CDR3. V shed 5 bases and J 1 base; nucleotides not matched to a gene: 9. Germline CDR1 is DFQATT and CDR2 is SNEGSKA (reference sequence). The chain's CDR3 is CSALPGLAGGMSYNEQFF. The CDR3 DNA follows: TGCAGTGCTCTCCCGGGACTAGCGGGAGGAATGTCCTACAATGAGCAGTTCTTC.

This clonotype showed up many times. The chain recombines TRBV19 with TRBJ1-6, with D perhaps matching TRBD1 (6 bases). CDR3 length: 16 residues. Trimming took 1 base from V and 8 from J, leaving 15 bases between them. Per the germline V gene, CDR1 is LNHDA and CDR2 is SQIVND (reference sequence). The CDR3 here is CASSIVGARGYSPLHF. CDR3 sequence (DNA): TGTGCCAGTAGTATAGTAGGAGCCAGGGGATATTCACCCCTCCACTTT.

Notes on this clonotype: One junction end disagrees with the germline gene, perhaps due to a read error. J is TRBJ1-1 and V is TRBV7-2; a possible D gene is TRBD1 (5 bases). Germline lookup yields CDR1 SGHTA and CDR2 FQGNSA. This CDR3 has 15 amino acids. CDR3 DNA sequence: TGTGCCTGCAGCGAAGTCCTCTTGGGGCGGGGTGAAGCTTTCTTT. Its protein product is CACSEVLLGRGEAFF.

This clonotype was seen many times. The CDR3 bases are TGCAGCGTTGAATCGTTAGATACGCAGTATTTT. Its protein is CSVESLDTQYF. The chain links TRBV29-1 to TRBJ2-3; no clear D. Trimming removed 2 bases at V and 5 bases at J, with 5 bases between. The CDR3 is 11 amino acids. Germline V lookup: CDR1 SQVTM, CDR2 ANQGSEA.

This clonotype was recorded at least ten times. The chain links TRBV29-1 to TRBJ1-5; D is unresolved. Germline CDR1 reads SQVTM; CDR2 reads ANQGSEA. V lost 4 bases to trimming and J lost 4 bases, with 11 bases between them. The CDR3 contains 13 residues. The CDR3 region has the DNA TGCAGCGTTGTTGAGCAGGCAAATCAGCCCCAGCATTTT. It specifies CSVVEQANQPQHF. Full variable domain (missing parts from reference TRBV29-1 and TRBJ1-5): SAVISQKPSRDICQRGTSLTIQCQVDSQVTMMFWYRQQPGQSLTLIATANQGSEATYESGFVIDKFPISRPNLTFSTLTVSNMSPEDSSIYLCSVVEQANQPQHFGDGTRLSIL.

This clonotype was recorded at least ten times. The chain combines TRBV20-1 with TRBJ1-1; D ambiguous. The CDR3 is 11 amino acids. Trimming removed 6 bases at V and 0 bases at J, with 5 bases between. The germline gives CDR1 DFQATT, CDR2 SNEGSKA (reference sequence). The CDR3 loop is CSASMNTEAFF. CDR3 DNA sequence: TGCAGTGCCAGCATGAACACTGAAGCTTTCTTT.